Listed below are T cell receptor beta chains from one sample, sequenced in a study of cytomegalovirus exposure and HLA in healthy donors. Sequenced by immunoSEQ multiplex PCR; TCRdb stores in-frame clones only, minus some. Of some 200,000 clones listed, 70% to 80% are singletons. The material sequenced was PBMCs. The origin of the receptors is a girl aged 10 to 17 in good health and CMV-seropositive. CDR3s include the opening cysteine and the closing phenylalanine or tryptophan. D genes are given only for firm matches. A clone size is listed for some rows: how often the clone was seen (once, few, many), or a class if it is expanded.

cdr3_length: 16; j_call: TRBJ2-3; clone_size: NA; d_call: TRBD2; v_call: TRBV5-1; cdr3_aa: CASSSSGGPYTDTQYF; cdr3_nt: TGCGCCAGCAGCTCGAGCGGGGGCCCTTACACAGATACGCAGTATTTT
cdr3_length: 14; j_call: TRBJ2-4; clone_size: NA; d_call: NA; v_call: TRBV6-1; cdr3_aa: CASSYDYLGNIQYF; cdr3_nt: TGTGCCAGCAGTTATGACTACCTGGGGAACATTCAGTACTTC
cdr3_length: 15; j_call: TRBJ1-5; clone_size: NA; d_call: TRBD1; v_call: TRBV2; cdr3_aa: CASRLGTGLDQPQHF; cdr3_nt: TGTGCCAGCAGGCTAGGGACAGGGTTGGATCAGCCCCAGCATTTT
cdr3_length: 13; j_call: TRBJ2-7; clone_size: few; d_call: NA; v_call: TRBV10-3; cdr3_aa: CAISEGSFYEQYF; cdr3_nt: TGTGCCATCAGTGAGGGCTCTTTCTACGAGCAGTACTTC
cdr3_length: 15; j_call: TRBJ2-7; clone_size: NA; d_call: TRBD2; v_call: TRBV6-1; cdr3_aa: CASSEGAGGHYEQYF; cdr3_nt: TGTGCCAGCAGTGAGGGGGCGGGGGGGCACTACGAGCAGTACTTC
cdr3_length: 14; j_call: TRBJ1-5; clone_size: NA; d_call: NA; v_call: TRBV11-2; cdr3_aa: CASSFSGGTEPQHF; cdr3_nt: TGTGCCAGCAGCTTCAGCGGGGGCACGGAGCCCCAGCATTTT
cdr3_length: 17; j_call: TRBJ2-1; clone_size: NA; d_call: NA; v_call: TRBV11-2; cdr3_aa: CASSLGTGKTTYNEQFF; cdr3_nt: TGTGCCAGCAGCTTGGGTACAGGGAAAACTACCTACAATGAGCAGTTCTTC
cdr3_length: 20; j_call: TRBJ2-3; clone_size: NA; d_call: TRBD1; v_call: TRBV30; cdr3_aa: CAWSVQWGQPTTGVRDTQYF; cdr3_nt: TGTGCCTGGAGTGTACAGTGGGGACAGCCAACGACCGGGGTTAGAGATACGCAGTATTTT
cdr3_length: 15; j_call: TRBJ2-3; clone_size: few; d_call: TRBD2; v_call: TRBV6-4; cdr3_aa: CASSQTSGGADTQYF; cdr3_nt: TGTGCCAGCAGTCAGACTAGCGGGGGGGCAGATACGCAGTATTTT
cdr3_length: 16; j_call: TRBJ1-5; clone_size: NA; d_call: TRBD1; v_call: TRBV4-3; cdr3_aa: CASSQDLAGGGQPQHF; cdr3_nt: TGCGCCAGCAGCCAAGATCTGGCAGGGGGAGGCCAGCCCCAGCATTTT
cdr3_length: 21; j_call: TRBJ2-1; clone_size: NA; d_call: TRBD2; v_call: TRBV2; cdr3_aa: CASSVPGTSGGGSSSYNEQFF; cdr3_nt: TGTGCCAGCAGCGTGCCCGGGACTAGCGGGGGGGGATCTAGCTCCTACAATGAGCAGTTCTTC
cdr3_length: 11; j_call: TRBJ2-7; clone_size: NA; d_call: NA; v_call: TRBV30; cdr3_aa: CAGSGNYEQYF; cdr3_nt: TGTGCCGGGAGCGGTAACTACGAGCAGTACTTC
cdr3_length: 14; j_call: TRBJ1-2; clone_size: NA; d_call: NA; v_call: TRBV9; cdr3_aa: CASGATGTNYGYTF; cdr3_nt: TGTGCCAGCGGGGCGACAGGCACTAACTATGGCTACACCTTC
cdr3_length: 15; j_call: TRBJ1-2; clone_size: NA; d_call: TRBD1; v_call: TRBV7-2; cdr3_aa: CASSLGGQGARGYTF; cdr3_nt: TGTGCCAGCAGCTTGGGGGGACAGGGGGCGCGCGGCTACACCTTC
cdr3_length: 13; j_call: TRBJ1-6; clone_size: NA; d_call: TRBD1; v_call: TRBV7-9; cdr3_aa: CASSQTGVAPLHF; cdr3_nt: TGTGCCAGCAGCCAGACAGGGGTTGCGCCCCTCCACTTT
cdr3_length: 18; j_call: TRBJ1-2; clone_size: few; d_call: TRBD1; v_call: TRBV18; cdr3_aa: CASSSRQRTGTSDYGYTF; cdr3_nt: TGTGCCAGCTCATCCCGTCAGCGGACAGGTACGTCCGACTATGGCTACACCTTC
cdr3_length: 15; j_call: TRBJ2-1; clone_size: once; d_call: NA; v_call: TRBV4-3; cdr3_aa: CASSSASNVLNEQFF; cdr3_nt: TGCGCCAGCAGCTCAGCTAGCAATGTACTCAATGAGCAGTTCTTC
cdr3_length: 16; j_call: TRBJ2-3; clone_size: NA; d_call: NA; v_call: TRBV4-1; cdr3_aa: CASSSRFSASTDTQYF; cdr3_nt: TGCGCCAGCAGCTCCCGGTTTAGCGCCAGCACAGATACGCAGTATTTT
cdr3_length: 16; j_call: TRBJ1-3; clone_size: NA; d_call: NA; v_call: TRBV13; cdr3_aa: CASSDETGFSGNTIYF; cdr3_nt: TGTGCCAGCAGCGATGAAACAGGTTTCTCTGGAAACACCATATATTTT
cdr3_length: 14; j_call: TRBJ1-4; clone_size: NA; d_call: NA; v_call: TRBV19; cdr3_aa: CASSTGGAGEKLFF; cdr3_nt: TGTGCCAGTAGTACCGGGGGGGCGGGGGAAAAACTGTTTTTT
cdr3_length: 15; j_call: TRBJ2-3; clone_size: NA; d_call: TRBD2; v_call: TRBV30; cdr3_aa: CASGLAGGSSGSQYF; cdr3_nt: TGTGCCTCGGGACTAGCGGGGGGCTCCTCCGGATCGCAGTATTTT
cdr3_length: 17; j_call: TRBJ2-2; clone_size: few; d_call: TRBD2; v_call: TRBV10-3; cdr3_aa: CAISESTSGANTGELFF; cdr3_nt: TGTGCCATCAGTGAGTCTACTAGCGGGGCGAACACCGGGGAGCTGTTTTTT
cdr3_length: 15; j_call: TRBJ1-3; clone_size: NA; d_call: NA; v_call: TRBV29-1; cdr3_aa: CSVEEHVSSGNTIYF; cdr3_nt: TGCAGCGTTGAAGAGCACGTGAGCTCTGGAAACACCATATATTTT
cdr3_length: 10; j_call: TRBJ2-5; clone_size: NA; d_call: NA; v_call: TRBV20-1; cdr3_aa: CGAGQETQYF; cdr3_nt: TGCGGGGCAGGTCAAGAGACCCAGTACTTC
cdr3_length: 16; j_call: TRBJ2-3; clone_size: NA; d_call: TRBD2; v_call: TRBV4-3; cdr3_aa: CASSQDRAGGWDTQYF; cdr3_nt: TGCGCCAGCAGCCAAGATCGAGCGGGGGGGTGGGATACGCAGTATTTT
cdr3_length: 14; j_call: TRBJ1-2; clone_size: few; d_call: TRBD1; v_call: TRBV7-9; cdr3_aa: CASTRGAGEDGYTF; cdr3_nt: TGTGCCAGCACCAGGGGGGCAGGGGAAGATGGCTACACCTTC